These 15 T cell receptor beta chains came from one sample sequenced in a study of blood T cell repertoires in COVID-19. Assay: immunoSEQ multiplex PCR; the TCRdb copy retains only in-frame clones and omits some. The sample lists hundreds of thousands of clones, 83% occurring once. The sample taken for sequencing was peripheral blood. The receptors originated from a woman in her forties or fifties who had recovered from COVID-19.

V is TRBV27 and J is TRBJ2-1; TRBD2 matches at 12 bases. The CDR3 loop spans 13 amino acids. The ends lost 9 bases at V and 12 bases at J; junction bases unmatched: 9. Germline CDR1 is MNHEY and CDR2 is SMNVEV (reference sequence). The CDR3: CASGLAGQGVQFF. For the CDR3, the DNA is TGTGCCAGTGGACTAGCGGGACAGGGTGTGCAGTTCTTC.

The chain is built from TRBV28 and TRBJ1-5; the D gene is possibly TRBD1 (6 bases). The CDR3 has 15 amino acids. Between the trimmed V and J ends, which lost 8 bases and 9 bases, there was a span of 23 bases. CDR1 and CDR2 from the germline V gene are MDHEN and SYDVKM. The CDR3 here is CASLKRLQGVLPQHF. In DNA, the CDR3 is TGTGCCAGCCTAAAAAGGTTACAGGGCGTTCTGCCCCAGCATTTT.

V gene TRBV10-3 combines with J gene TRBJ1-2; the match to TRBD1 covers 9 bases. Per germline, CDR1 ENHRY and CDR2 SYGVKD. V lost 2 bases, J lost 4 bases, and 2 bases stayed unmatched. CDR3 length: 14 residues. CDR3 residues: CAISEEQGAYGYTF. The DNA for the CDR3 is TGTGCCATCAGTGAGGAACAGGGGGCCTATGGCTACACCTTC.

This clone was observed a handful of times. This sequence joins TRBV4-2 and TRBJ2-5; D is undetermined. V was trimmed by 4 bases and J by 0 bases, leaving 9 bases between them. The CDR3 totals 14 residues. Germline V gene data show CDR1 as LGHNA and CDR2 as YNFKEQ. CDR3 nucleotide sequence: TGTGCCAGCAGCCCACTGACTCACCAAGAGACCCAGTACTTC. Protein sequence: CASSPLTHQETQYF.

This clone was recorded only once. V is TRBV6-5 and J is TRBJ1-6; no clear D gene. CDR1 is MNHEY, CDR2 SVGAGI, per germline. Trimming took 6 bases from V and 9 from J, leaving 15 bases between them. The length of the CDR3 is 14 residues. The CDR3 protein is CASSPVLRSSPLHF. The CDR3 DNA follows: TGTGCCAGCAGCCCCGTATTGAGGAGTTCACCCCTCCACTTT.

V and J are TRBV6-1 and TRBJ1-2; 8 bases line up with TRBD1. V was clipped by 4 bases and J by 0 bases; unmatched bases: 7. The germline gives CDR1 MNHNS, CDR2 SASEGT. The CDR3 runs 16 residues. The CDR3 region has the DNA TGTGCCAGCAGTGCGACAGGGGCGAGAACTAACTATGGCTACACCTTC. It specifies CASSATGARTNYGYTF.

V gene TRBV28 combines with J gene TRBJ1-1; D is perhaps TRBD1 (5 bases). V gave up 5 bases and J gave up 5 bases, with 12 bases separating them. Germline lookup yields CDR1 MDHEN and CDR2 SYDVKM. CDR3 length equals 13 residues. As DNA, the CDR3 is TGTGCCAGCAGTCCCGGGGGTGGGACTGAAGCTTTCTTT. Encoded protein: CASSPGGGTEAFF.

The count of this clone is one. The chain has TRBV5-1 and TRBJ2-7, with TRBD1 matching 8 bases. Germline V gene sequence: CDR1 SGHRS, CDR2 YFSETQ. CDR3 length equals 15 residues. V shed 4 bases and J 1 base; nucleotides not matched to a gene: 7. The CDR3 DNA follows: TGCGCCAGCAGCCCGGAATGGGACAGGTCCTACGAGCAGTACTTC. It encodes CASSPEWDRSYEQYF.

This clone was seen more than once but under ten times. The gene calls are TRBV2 and TRBJ2-3; 7 bases map to TRBD1. Germline CDR1 is SNHLY and CDR2 is FYNNEI. V shed 8 bases, J shed 4 bases, and the junction held 9 bases outside the gene matches. CDR3 length: 14 amino acids. The CDR3 loop is CASPTGDGADTQYF. The CDR3 DNA is TGTGCCAGCCCTACAGGGGATGGTGCAGATACGCAGTATTTT.

V and J are TRBV5-1 and TRBJ2-5; 10 positions match TRBD1. The germline gives CDR1 SGHRS, CDR2 YFSETQ. J lost 5 bases, V lost 4 bases, and 11 bases had no gene match. The CDR3 has 16 residues. CDR3 protein: CASSLRTGGLMETQYF. The DNA for the CDR3 is TGCGCCAGCAGCCTTCGGACAGGGGGATTAATGGAGACCCAGTACTTC.

The rearrangement joins TRBV7-2 to TRBJ1-2; D is unclear. Germline V lookup: CDR1 SGHTA, CDR2 FQGNSA. V gave up 5 bases and J gave up 8 bases, with 15 bases separating them. The CDR3 spans 13 residues. CDR3 sequence reads: CASSPPVYGGYTF. The CDR3 DNA sequence: TGTGCCAGCAGCCCCCCCGTGTATGGCGGCTACACCTTC.

The CDR3: CASSSYAAYEQYF. In DNA form, the CDR3 reads TGTGCCAGCAGTAGTTACGCAGCCTACGAGCAGTACTTC. This chain uses TRBV27 with TRBJ2-7; D is ambiguous. Germline CDR1 is MNHEY and CDR2 is SMNVEV (reference sequence). The CDR3 contains 13 residues. V was cut by 5 bases and J by 2 bases, with 10 bases left in between.

The CDR3 sequence is CASSLGRGNAGANVLTF. CDR3 nucleotides: TGTGCCAGCAGCTTAGGCAGGGGGAATGCTGGGGCCAACGTCCTGACTTTC. The chain recombines TRBV7-8 with TRBJ2-6; 7 bases are a match to TRBD1. Trimming removed 1 base from V and 2 bases from J; junction bases left unmatched: 5. This CDR3 has 17 residues. Germline CDR1 reads SGHVS; CDR2 reads FQNEAQ.

This clone was detected ten times or more. The J gene is TRBJ1-5, the V gene TRBV7-2, with D perhaps TRBD1 (6 bases). The CDR3 is 15 amino acids. Deletions cut 3 bases from V and 3 bases from J, with 12 bases between. CDR1 SGHTA and CDR2 FQGNSA come from the germline V gene. The DNA for the CDR3 is TGTGCCAGCAGCTTCGAACAGGGAAACAATCAGCCCCAGCATTTT. Translated: CASSFEQGNNQPQHF.

This chain links TRBV18 with TRBJ1-4; tentatively, D is TRBD1 (5 bases). V shed 3 bases and J shed 1 base, with 6 bases lying between them. Per germline, CDR1 KGHSH and CDR2 LQKENI. The CDR3 runs 14 residues. CDR3 DNA: TGTGCCAGCTCACCGCAGGGAACTAATGAAAAACTGTTTTTT. Its protein is CASSPQGTNEKLFF.